This T cell receptor beta chain is drawn from a study of blood T cell repertoires in COVID-19. In the study overall: Acute and convalescent COVID-19 samples came from the United States, Italy and Spain. PBMCs, B-cell-depleted T cells, or T cells provided the cDNA or gDNA that made up the material.

In the authors' workflow: Reference gene primer amplification gave estimated nucleated cell counts. The repertoire was sequenced with immunoSEQ multiplex PCR; TCRdb's copy has only in-frame clones and lacks some. V, J and clone size were drawn from that table, and D and trimming were deduced from the DNA. The sample has 73,000 or so clones, 91% seen once. From germline, CDR1 is LNHDA and CDR2 SQIVND (reference sequence). The V end lost 6 bases, the J end lost 1 base, and 11 bases lay between the germline ends. The CDR3 sequence is 14 residues long. This receptor was taken from a human donor with active COVID-19. The donor label of this sample is uncertain. The V and J genes are TRBV19 and TRBJ2-3; maybe TRBD2 (6 bases). Sequencing used peripheral blood. The CDR3 region has the DNA TGTGCCAGTAGGGCGGGATCGGGCACAGATACGCAGTATTTT. Amino acids: CASRAGSGTDTQYF.